This TCR beta chain was found in a study of vaccination effects on CD4 cells after COVID-19. Study-wide findings and caveats: Clones that were induced by infection or by vaccine showed marked contraction late after vaccination.

Within the ViraFEST assay, antigen-specific CD4+ T cells underwent expansion with viral peptide pools prior to sequencing. Culturing for 10 to 11 days preceded CD4+ T cell isolation. Every participant took two doses of the BNT162b2 or mRNA-1273 vaccine. Over 1.5 million PBMC per well were cultured with 10 IU/ml IL-2 and 7.5 to 10 ug/ml peptides. On this clone itself: Its target is unknown.

Libraries were prepared by immunoSEQ multiplex PCR; TCRdb keeps only in-frame clonotypes and omits some of them. The sample includes nearly 30,000 clones, roughly four fifths of them seen just once. This clonotype was sampled from a human donor who received a COVID-19 vaccine. This specimen consisted of CD4+ T cells from PBMCs cultured with HCoV-229E spike peptides, obtained after COVID-19 vaccination.

This CDR3 reads CAAGQETQYF. CDR3 nucleotide sequence: TGTGCCGCGGGCCAAGAGACCCAGTACTTC. The rearrangement uses TRBV7-8 and TRBJ2-5; the D gene is possibly TRBD2 (5 bases). The CDR3 loop spans 10 amino acids. Germline V lookup: CDR1 SGHVS, CDR2 FQNEAQ. With 11 bases removed from V and 1 base from J, the gap between germline ends came to 5 bases.